These 23 T cell receptor beta chains were all obtained from the same sample, sequenced in a study of cytomegalovirus exposure and HLA in healthy donors. The study ran its PCR with 60 Vbeta and 13 Jbeta primers. Method: immunoSEQ multiplex PCR; TCRdb's copy keeps in-frame clones and lacks some. In the table there are 180,000 or so clones, around 77% of which are singletons. The sample consisted of PBMCs. These TCRs come from a woman aged 25-40 years in good health and CMV-seronegative.

This chain uses TRBV6-5 with TRBJ1-3, with a tentative D call TRBD1 (6 bases). Germline CDR1 is MNHEY and CDR2 is SVGAGI. Trimming shortened V by 5 bases and J by 0 bases, and 11 bases separated the two germline ends. This CDR3 spans 15 amino acids. CDR3 DNA sequence: TGTGCCAGCAGTCAAACAGGGACCTCTGGAAACACCATATATTTT. Translated, it gives CASSQTGTSGNTIYF.

This chain uses TRBV5-4 with TRBJ2-2; no clear D gene. This CDR3 has 19 amino acids. V was cut by 4 bases and J by 3 bases, with 25 bases left in between. Germline V CDR1 and CDR2: SGHNT, YYREEE (reference sequence). The CDR3 coding sequence is TGTGCCAGCAGCAGATATCTAACGCCGTTACGTAGATACACCGGGGAGCTGTTTTTT. Translated, it gives CASSRYLTPLRRYTGELFF.

This clone was seen once. The gene calls are TRBV4-2 and TRBJ1-6; 9 bases fit TRBD1. Germline V CDR1 and CDR2: LGHNA, YNFKEQ. The V and J ends lost 1 base and 5 bases, in that order; junction bases with no gene match: 6. CDR3 length equals 17 residues. The CDR3, as DNA: TGTGCCAGCAGCCAAGTTGGGGGACAGGGTAATAATTCACCCCTCCACTTT. It encodes CASSQVGGQGNNSPLHF.

The J gene is TRBJ1-1, the V gene TRBV7-2; the D is unclear. There are 15 residues in the CDR3. The germline V gene encodes CDR1 SGHTA and CDR2 FQGNSA. V was trimmed by 5 bases and J by 1 base, leaving 14 bases between them. The CDR3 sequence is CASSPPFQQNTEAFF. The CDR3 region has the DNA TGTGCCAGCAGCCCACCTTTTCAACAGAACACTGAAGCTTTCTTT.

This chain links TRBV9 with TRBJ2-3; 8 bases are shared with TRBD1. Trimming cost V 0 bases and J 4 bases; bases outside gene matches: 4. Looked up from germline, CDR1 is SGDLS and CDR2 is YYNGEE. CDR3 length: 15 amino acids. The CDR3: CASSVDGRGPDTQYF. As DNA, the CDR3 is TGTGCCAGCAGCGTAGACGGCAGGGGGCCAGATACGCAGTATTTT. Based on the CDR3 plus reference TRBV9 and TRBJ2-3, the full variable domain is DSGVTQTPKHLITATGQRVTLRCSPRSGDLSVYWYQQSLDQGLQFLIQYYNGEERAKGNILERFSAQQFPDLHSELNLSSLELGDSALYFCASSVDGRGPDTQYFGPGTRLTVL.

The chain uses TRBV5-8 and TRBJ2-4; D ambiguous. Germline values: CDR1 SGHTS, CDR2 YDEGEE. Trimming removed 0 bases from V and 10 bases from J, with 11 bases in between. The CDR3 sequence is 13 residues long. CDR3 bases: TGTGCCAGCAGCTTGGAGGCCCGGCGGATTCAGTACTTC. It translates to CASSLEARRIQYF. The full variable domain, in which reference TRBV5-8 and TRBJ2-4 provide the parts outside the CDR3, is EAGVTQSPTHLIKTRGQQATLRCSPISGHTSVYWYQQALGLGLQFLLWYDEGEERNRGNFPPRFSGRQFPNYSSELNVNALELEDSALYLCASSLEARRIQYFGAGTRLSVL.

This clone was seen only a few times. V usage is TRBV6-1 and J usage is TRBJ1-1; the match to TRBD1 covers 8 bases. The germline V gene has CDR1 MNHNS and CDR2 SASEGT. The CDR3 has 13 amino acids. With 6 bases clipped from V and 7 bases from J, the junction kept 7 bases outside the gene matches. The CDR3 coding sequence is TGTGCCAGCAGCTCCAGGGGGCAGGGTGAAGCTTTCTTT. Its translation is CASSSRGQGEAFF.

J is TRBJ2-7 and V is TRBV7-2; 9 bases map to TRBD2. The germline CDR1 and CDR2 sequences are SGHTA and FQGNSA. The CDR3 runs to 16 residues. J was trimmed by 3 bases and V by 1 base; bases with no gene match: 7. This CDR3 reads CASSLGGLAGIYEQYF. The CDR3 bases are TGTGCCAGCAGCTTAGGAGGGCTAGCGGGGATCTACGAGCAGTACTTC.

This clone was observed a handful of times. The V and J genes are TRBV9 and TRBJ2-3; D remains unclear. CDR1 and CDR2 (germline): SGDLS, YYNGEE. The CDR3 is 17 residues long. With 0 bases removed from V and 0 bases from J, the gap between germline ends came to 14 bases. CDR3 nucleotide sequence: TGTGCCAGCAGCGTAGGAGGTAGCCCTCCTAGCACAGATACGCAGTATTTT. Its protein product is CASSVGGSPPSTDTQYF.

The chain carries TRBV18 and TRBJ2-7; 9 bases are shared with TRBD1. Germline V gene data show CDR1 as KGHSH and CDR2 as LQKENI. J was trimmed by 5 bases and V by 4 bases; bases with no gene match: 6. The CDR3 consists of 14 residues. The CDR3 protein is CASSLRDRENEQYF. The CDR3 DNA sequence: TGTGCCAGCTCACTACGGGACAGGGAAAACGAGCAGTACTTC.

The rearrangement joins TRBV2 to TRBJ2-7, with TRBD1 matching over 12 bases. The CDR3 spans 16 residues. V lost 4 bases and J lost 3; bases outside the gene matches: 7. Germline CDR1 is SNHLY and CDR2 is FYNNEI. CDR3 loop: CASSGKGQGAIYEQYF. Here the CDR3 DNA reads TGTGCCAGCAGTGGGAAGGGACAGGGGGCTATCTACGAGCAGTACTTC.

This chain uses TRBV13 with TRBJ2-2; D perhaps matches TRBD2 (5 bases). The CDR3 runs 16 residues. Germline-derived CDR1 and CDR2 are PRHDT and FYEKMQ (reference sequence). Deletions cut 2 bases from V and 1 base from J, with 11 bases between. The DNA of the CDR3 is TGTGCCAGCAGCTTATCCCCAGGAGGGAACACCGGGGAGCTGTTTTTT. Protein: CASSLSPGGNTGELFF.

The chain links TRBV14 to TRBJ1-3; D unclear. The germline V gene encodes CDR1 SGHDN and CDR2 FVKESK. The CDR3 loop spans 15 amino acids. V lost 1 base to trimming and J lost 0 bases, with 7 bases between them. The CDR3 region is CASSQGPVSGNTIYF. The CDR3 nucleotides are TGTGCCAGCAGCCAAGGCCCAGTCTCTGGAAACACCATATATTTT.

The chain combines TRBV27 with TRBJ2-7; 7 positions match TRBD2. CDR3 size: 14 residues. Germline assignment: CDR1 MNHEY and CDR2 SMNVEV (reference sequence). V lost 3 bases, J lost 3 bases, and 5 bases stayed unmatched. The chain's CDR3 is CASSFDGGYYEQYF. The CDR3 DNA is TGTGCCAGCAGTTTCGACGGGGGGTACTACGAGCAGTACTTC.

The chain carries TRBV9 and TRBJ2-1; D remains unclear. Germline CDR1 SGDLS, CDR2 YYNGEE. This CDR3 contains 15 residues. Trimming removed 0 bases at V and 0 bases at J, with 7 bases between. The CDR3 DNA is TGTGCCAGCAGCGTAGAACCGAGCTCCTACAATGAGCAGTTCTTC. Translated, it gives CASSVEPSSYNEQFF.

The chain is built from TRBV27 and TRBJ1-2; D remains ambiguous. Germline CDR1 MNHEY, CDR2 SMNVEV (reference sequence). This CDR3 has 13 amino acids. The V gene lost 3 bases and the J gene lost 4 bases, with 9 bases spanning the gap. Here the CDR3 reads CASSFGEGYGYTF. The CDR3 nucleotides are TGTGCCAGCAGTTTCGGGGAGGGCTATGGCTACACCTTC.

The gene calls are TRBV12-5 and TRBJ1-6; the match to TRBD1 covers 7 bases. Germline-derived CDR1 and CDR2 are LGHNT and FRNRAP. The CDR3 totals 17 residues. Trimming removed 6 bases from V and 10 bases from J; junction bases left unmatched: 18. This CDR3 is CASGPHPEGGRYSPLHF. The CDR3 DNA is TGTGCTAGTGGGCCTCACCCTGAAGGGGGCCGATACTCACCCCTCCACTTT.

Regarding this clone: One end of the junction is discordant with germline, which a read error may explain. The rearrangement uses TRBV5-1 and TRBJ2-7, with TRBD2 matching 9 bases. CDR3 length: 10 amino acids. Germline-derived CDR1 and CDR2 are SGHRS and YFSETQ. The CDR3, as DNA: TGCGCCAGCAGCCCGGGACTAGCCCGGTTC. This translates into CASSPGLARF.

The chain combines TRBV5-6 with TRBJ1-2; TRBD1 aligns across 7 bases. The trim removed 6 bases at V and 4 bases at J, leaving 9 bases unmatched. The CDR3 is 14 residues long. Germline CDR1 and CDR2: SGHDT and YYEEEE. The CDR3 DNA follows: TGTGCCAGCACGAAGACAGGGAGAAGCTATGGCTACACCTTC. Translating it yields CASTKTGRSYGYTF.

A single count supports this clone. The CDR3 DNA is TGTGCCAGCAGCTACCGGGACAGGGGCACCGGGGAGCTGTTTTTT. Amino acids: CASSYRDRGTGELFF. V gene TRBV7-8 combines with J gene TRBJ2-2; TRBD1 aligns across 10 bases. Germline CDR1 and CDR2: SGHVS and FQNEAQ. The CDR3 runs 15 residues. Trimming at V came to 4 bases and at J to 4 bases, leaving 3 bases not matched to a gene.

The chain recombines TRBV15 with TRBJ2-5, with 10 nucleotides matching TRBD2. The J segment lost 5 bases and the V segment lost 1 base, leaving 7 bases of the junction unmatched. The CDR3 contains 16 residues. CDR1 and CDR2 from the germline V gene are LNHNV and YYDKDF (reference sequence). The CDR3, as DNA: TGTGCCACCAGCAGAGGGGGGGAGGGACTAGCGGAGACCCAGTACTTC. Translated: CATSRGGEGLAETQYF.

This clone was seen a handful of times. This chain links TRBV30 with TRBJ1-1, with no clear D. The CDR3 spans 16 residues. Germline assignment: CDR1 GTSNPN and CDR2 SVGIG (reference sequence). The V gene lost 0 bases and the J gene lost 4 bases, with 18 bases spanning the gap. Here the CDR3 DNA reads TGTGCCTGGAGTGTATCCGCCAGTTGGTTTGGCACTGAAGCTTTCTTT. Translation gives CAWSVSASWFGTEAFF.

This clone was observed once. V and J are TRBV5-6 and TRBJ1-6; D call uncertain. V was pared by 0 bases and J by 7 bases, with 8 bases between. The CDR3 spans 14 residues. Germline CDR1 and CDR2: SGHDT and YYEEEE. CDR3 loop: CASSLGILNSPLHF. The CDR3 region has the DNA TGTGCCAGCAGCTTGGGTATTTTAAATTCACCCCTCCACTTT.